The present entry profiles one TCR beta chain with its context. Its antigen remains unknown. The sample originates from a study of shared clonotypes between healthy human individuals. Naivety among CD8 cells was defined by CD45RO negativity and positive CCR7 selection, thereby excluding terminally differentiated effector memory CD45RA+ cells. The V gene lost 0 bases and the J gene lost 3 bases, with 9 bases spanning the gap. The germline V gene has CDR1 PRHDT and CDR2 FYEKMQ (reference sequence). The CDR3 has 14 amino acids. Study-level findings and limits: For sorted subsets, rarefaction showed incomplete sequencing despite large depth.

Replicate PCRs for sorted subsets used 200 to 250 ng DNA; this equaled tens of thousands of T cell genomes. In the study's own analysis: ImmunoSEQ sequences covered only the junction and lacked quality scores; filtering therefore differed. The method was immunoSEQ multiplex PCR; TCRdb's version includes in-frame clones alone and lacks a portion of them. V and J calls and clone size are copied from that table; D and trimming were computed from the DNA. This table has 500,000 to 700,000 clones, around 95% appearing once. The sequence was obtained from a woman aged 25-40 years in good health. The V gene is TRBV13, the J gene TRBJ2-7; D not certain. The sequenced material came from naive CD8+ T cells sorted from blood. The chain's CDR3 is CASSLGEEGYEQYF. The CDR3 DNA sequence: TGTGCCAGCAGCTTAGGGGAAGAAGGCTACGAGCAGTACTTC.